The source of this TCR beta chain is a study of cytomegalovirus exposure and HLA in healthy donors. The primer mix had 60 Vbeta and 13 Jbeta primers. This table comes from immunoSEQ multiplex PCR, and its TCRdb copy is limited to in-frame clones, with some not included. There are about 100,000 clones in the sample; roughly 79% occur only once, and approximately 3.9% lies in the top ten. Study-level results: Earlier findings revealed that most TCR beta V segments proved productive either about 90% or about 30% of the time. Some TCR beta chains (around 160 of them) were listed as cytomegalovirus-associated. Sequencing artifact likely explains a cluster of highly shared sequence variants. A link between a missense DCLRE1C variant and TCR beta V- and J-gene trimming emerged from a later analysis.

As for this clone: Its antigen is not identified.

This CDR3 has 13 residues. Trimming cost V 6 bases and J 9 bases; bases outside gene matches: 8. Germline V gene data show CDR1 as MNHNS and CDR2 as SASEGT. Sequenced input: PBMCs. The sequence derives from a woman in her sixties or seventies in good health and CMV-seropositive. The genes are TRBV6-1 and TRBJ2-7; 10 bases map to TRBD2. The CDR3 region is CASSLTSGKAQYF. The CDR3 coding sequence is TGTGCCAGCAGCCTAACTAGCGGGAAGGCGCAGTACTTC.